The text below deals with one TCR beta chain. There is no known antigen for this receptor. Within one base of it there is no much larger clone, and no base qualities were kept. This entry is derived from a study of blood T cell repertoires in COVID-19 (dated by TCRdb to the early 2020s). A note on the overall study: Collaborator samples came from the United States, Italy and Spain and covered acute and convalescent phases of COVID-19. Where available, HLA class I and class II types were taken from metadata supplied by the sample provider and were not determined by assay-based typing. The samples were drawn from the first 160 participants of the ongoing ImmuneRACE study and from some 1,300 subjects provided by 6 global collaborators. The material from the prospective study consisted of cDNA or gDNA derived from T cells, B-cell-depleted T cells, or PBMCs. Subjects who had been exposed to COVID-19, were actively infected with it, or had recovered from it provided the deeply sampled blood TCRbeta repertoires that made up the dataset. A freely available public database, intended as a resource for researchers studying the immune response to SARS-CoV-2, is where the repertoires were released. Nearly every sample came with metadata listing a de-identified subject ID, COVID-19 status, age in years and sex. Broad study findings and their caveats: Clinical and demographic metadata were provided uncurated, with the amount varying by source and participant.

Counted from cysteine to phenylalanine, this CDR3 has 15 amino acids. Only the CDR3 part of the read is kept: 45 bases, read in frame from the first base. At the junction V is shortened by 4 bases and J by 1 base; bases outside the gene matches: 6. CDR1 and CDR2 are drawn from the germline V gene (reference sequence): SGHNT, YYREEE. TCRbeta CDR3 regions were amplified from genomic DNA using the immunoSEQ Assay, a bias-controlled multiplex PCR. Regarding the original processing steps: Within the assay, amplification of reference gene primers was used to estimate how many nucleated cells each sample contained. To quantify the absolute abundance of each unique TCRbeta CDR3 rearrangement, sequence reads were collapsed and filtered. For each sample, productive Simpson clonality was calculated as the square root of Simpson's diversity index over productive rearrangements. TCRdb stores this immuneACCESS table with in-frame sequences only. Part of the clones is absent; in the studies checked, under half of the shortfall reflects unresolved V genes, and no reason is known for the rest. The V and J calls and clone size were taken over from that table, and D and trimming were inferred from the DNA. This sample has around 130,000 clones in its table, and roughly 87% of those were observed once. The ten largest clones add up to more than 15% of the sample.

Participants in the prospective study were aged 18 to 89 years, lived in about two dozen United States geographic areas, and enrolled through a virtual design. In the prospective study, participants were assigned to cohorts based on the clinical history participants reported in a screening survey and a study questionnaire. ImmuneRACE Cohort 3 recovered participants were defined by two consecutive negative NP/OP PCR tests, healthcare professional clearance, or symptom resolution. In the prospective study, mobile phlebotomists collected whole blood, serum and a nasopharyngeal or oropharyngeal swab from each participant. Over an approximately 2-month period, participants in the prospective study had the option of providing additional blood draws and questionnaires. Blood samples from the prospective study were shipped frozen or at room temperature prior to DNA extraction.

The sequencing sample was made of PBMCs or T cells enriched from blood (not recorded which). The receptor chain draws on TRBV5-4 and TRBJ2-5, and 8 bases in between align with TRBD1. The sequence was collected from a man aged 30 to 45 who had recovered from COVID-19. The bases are TGTGCCAGCAGCCAACAGGACAGGGTCCAAGAGACCCAGTACTTC. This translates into CASSQQDRVQETQYF.